These 10 T cell receptor beta chains came from one sample sequenced in a study of cytomegalovirus exposure and HLA in healthy donors. Profiled with immunoSEQ multiplex PCR; TCRdb holds only in-frame clones, not every one. The sample carries some 250,000 clones, around 90% recorded once. What was sequenced was PBMCs. These receptors were taken from a woman aged 18-35 years in good health and CMV-seronegative.

This chain links TRBV11-3 with TRBJ2-2; D unresolved. The ends were cut back, 4 bases at V and 5 bases at J, with 11 bases in the middle. The CDR3 sequence is 14 residues long. The germline CDR1 and CDR2 sequences are SGHNT and YENEEA. CDR3 residues: CASSSPGLTGELFF. The CDR3 DNA sequence: TGTGCCAGCAGCTCCCCCGGTCTTACCGGGGAGCTGTTTTTT.

The rearrangement uses TRBV7-9 and TRBJ2-1; TRBD2 is a possible D gene (5 bases). V was shortened by 1 base and J by 4 bases, with 11 bases between the two germline ends. CDR1 is SEHNR and CDR2 is FQNEAQ in the germline V gene (reference sequence). The CDR3 consists of 15 residues. Here the CDR3 reads CASSLGLARYNEQFF. The CDR3 nucleotides are TGTGCCAGCAGCTTAGGGCTAGCTCGTTACAATGAGCAGTTCTTC.

The chain combines TRBV9 with TRBJ1-4, with D possibly being TRBD1 (5 bases). Germline loops: CDR1 SGDLS, CDR2 YYNGEE. The CDR3 consists of 18 residues. V was pared by 0 bases and J by 2 bases, with 17 bases between. In nucleotides, the CDR3 is TGTGCCAGCAGCGTAGGCCCGTCGGGCGGGGCCACTAATGAAAAACTGTTTTTT. It specifies CASSVGPSGGATNEKLFF.

The rearrangement links TRBV2 to TRBJ1-2; possibly TRBD1 for D (6 bases). Germline V gene data show CDR1 as SNHLY and CDR2 as FYNNEI. The CDR3 totals 13 residues. Trimming took 4 bases from V and 5 from J, leaving 11 bases between them. The CDR3 DNA reads as TGTGCCAGCAGTGTTGGGACAAATTATGGCTACACCTTC. This encodes CASSVGTNYGYTF.

The chain has TRBV28 and TRBJ1-1; D gene unclear. CDR1 and CDR2 from the germline V gene are MDHEN and SYDVKM. This CDR3 spans 13 amino acids. V lost 2 bases, J lost 4 bases, and 8 bases lay in between. The DNA for the CDR3 is TGTGCCAGCAGTTTAATAGGAGGCACTGAAGCTTTCTTT. It is translated as CASSLIGGTEAFF.

This sequence joins TRBV20-1 and TRBJ2-1; D gene ambiguous. V lost 5 bases and J 4 bases, leaving 3 bases between the germline ends. The CDR3 spans 10 residues. The germline V gene has CDR1 DFQATT and CDR2 SNEGSKA (reference sequence). DNA for the CDR3: TGCAGTGCTCTTTACAATGAGCAGTTCTTC. The encoded protein is CSALYNEQFF.

This clone was observed a single time. This sequence joins TRBV5-6 and TRBJ2-7; TRBD1 aligns across 9 bases. Germline CDR1 is SGHDT and CDR2 is YYEEEE. The length of the CDR3 is 15 residues. Trimming cost V 5 bases and J 0 bases; bases outside gene matches: 6. Here the CDR3 reads CASRQDRGTSYEQYV. The CDR3 coding sequence is TGTGCCAGCAGGCAGGACAGGGGTACCTCCTACGAGCAGTACGTC.

This clone was detected only once. The chain has TRBV27 and TRBJ2-5; D gene ambiguous. V was cut by 6 bases and J by 2 bases, with 10 bases left in between. Germline values: CDR1 MNHEY, CDR2 SMNVEV (reference sequence). This CDR3 spans 13 amino acids. CDR3 sequence reads: CASSRLDQETQYF. CDR3 nucleotide sequence: TGTGCCAGCAGCCGACTGGATCAAGAGACCCAGTACTTC.

This chain joins TRBV29-1 and TRBJ2-3, with D hard to call. Trimming took 2 bases from V and 7 from J, leaving 13 bases between them. The germline V gene encodes CDR1 SQVTM and CDR2 ANQGSEA. There are 13 residues in the CDR3. In DNA form, the CDR3 reads TGCAGCGTTGAACCTAAAACCGAGTATACGCAGTATTTT. This translates into CSVEPKTEYTQYF.

This rearrangement joins TRBV30 to TRBJ2-7; TRBD2 aligns across 12 bases. The trim removed 7 bases at V and 5 bases at J, leaving 12 bases unmatched. The germline gives CDR1 GTSNPN, CDR2 SVGIG (reference sequence). This CDR3 contains 15 residues. As DNA, the CDR3 is TGTGCCTTTTCCCTAGCGGGGGGGCCGCTTGACGAGCAGTACTTC. It codes for CAFSLAGGPLDEQYF.